What follows is one T cell receptor beta chain and its context. The target antigen is unknown. Generation of TCR beta libraries employed quantitative 5'-RACE incorporating molecular barcodes. TCRdb itself ran the 5' RACE reads through MiXCR, one entry per CDR3 protein. This table has 150,000 to 200,000 distinct CDR3 sequences, approximately 10% appearing once. The data belong to a study of CD8 T cells in ankylosing spondylitis. General study points: The study identified a TCR beta motif of about eight highly homologous variants that appeared characteristic of ankylosing spondylitis blood. The authors reported significant enrichment of disease-linked clones in matched ankylosing spondylitis synovial fluid. Peripheral blood samples showed relatively rare disease-linked clones, and these clones were CD8+.

The CDR3 length is 14 residues. In germline, CDR1 is LNHDA, CDR2 SQIVND (reference sequence). V lost 3 bases to trimming and J lost 3 bases, with 11 bases between them. The rearrangement links TRBV19 to TRBJ1-1, with D uncertain. Sequencing used blood, either unsorted or a sorted T cell fraction (not recorded which). The clonotype originates from a male donor with ankylosing spondylitis or in good health (not recorded which). The CDR3 protein is CASSMWTDDTEAFF. The CDR3 nucleotides are TGTGCCAGTAGTATGTGGACGGATGACACTGAAGCTTTCTTT.